Following are 25 T cell receptor beta chains from one sample sequenced in a study of T-cell memory formation after mild COVID-19. TCRdb ran MiXCR on the 5' RACE reads and lists one entry per CDR3 protein. The sample lists some 210,000 distinct CDR3 sequences, around 19% seen once, with 2.4% in the top ten. Sequenced material: PBMCs or a T cell subset sorted from them (not recorded which). Receptor source: an adult woman who had mild COVID-19 (a few samples of this study predate the infection). Cell type and time point are not known.

The chain uses TRBV5-1 and TRBJ1-3; weak D call: TRBD1 (6 bases). Trimming cost V 4 bases and J 0 bases, with 14 bases left between them. The CDR3 has 16 residues. The V gene's germline CDR1 is SGHRS and CDR2 YFSETQ. CDR3 in DNA: TGCGCCAGCAGCGAGGGACACGCGAACTCTGGAAACACCATATATTTT. Its protein is CASSEGHANSGNTIYF.

The V and J genes are TRBV2 and TRBJ1-1; 7 bases are shared with TRBD1. V lost 5 bases and J lost 0; bases outside the gene matches: 9. Per germline, CDR1 SNHLY and CDR2 FYNNEI. The CDR3 is 16 amino acids. The DNA for the CDR3 is TGTGCCAGCAGTCTCTGGACAGGCAGCATGAACACTGAAGCTTTCTTT. Its protein product is CASSLWTGSMNTEAFF.

The chain has TRBV10-3 and TRBJ1-1; D not certain. Germline V CDR1 and CDR2: ENHRY, SYGVKD. Deletions cut 6 bases from V and 1 base from J, with 9 bases between. This CDR3 spans 13 amino acids. CDR3: CAIRQLENTEAFF. Written as DNA, the CDR3 is TGTGCCATCAGACAGTTGGAGAACACTGAAGCTTTCTTT.

J is TRBJ1-3 and V is TRBV10-3; no reliable D call. With 7 bases removed from V and 3 bases from J, the gap between germline ends came to 7 bases. The V gene's germline CDR1 is ENHRY and CDR2 SYGVKD. The CDR3 is 12 amino acids. CDR3 loop: CAIMGLGNTIYF. The CDR3, as DNA: TGTGCCATCATGGGTCTTGGAAACACCATATATTTT.

V gene TRBV7-9 combines with J gene TRBJ1-2; a weak D match, TRBD1 (6 bases). Deletions cut 5 bases from V and 4 bases from J, with 17 bases between. The CDR3 is 15 residues long. The germline CDR1 and CDR2 sequences are SEHNR and FQNEAQ (reference sequence). The CDR3 loop reads CASSDTGAQVYGYTF. CDR3 in DNA: TGTGCCAGCAGCGACACGGGGGCGCAGGTCTATGGCTACACCTTC.

V and J are TRBV7-2 and TRBJ2-2; D may be TRBD2 (6 bases). Per germline, CDR1 SGHTA and CDR2 FQGNSA. V was cut by 1 base and J by 1 base, with 10 bases left in between. The CDR3 covers 16 residues. Here the CDR3 DNA reads TGTGCCAGCAGCTTAGTGGCCGGGAGGAACACCGGGGAGCTGTTTTTT. Amino acid sequence: CASSLVAGRNTGELFF.

This clonotype was seen only a few times. The gene calls are TRBV6-1 and TRBJ1-5; D gene uncertain. The V end was cut by 2 bases, the J end by 2 bases, with 4 bases between. This CDR3 has 13 amino acids. Per germline, CDR1 MNHNS and CDR2 SASEGT. This CDR3 reads CASSEHGNQPQHF. DNA of the CDR3: TGTGCCAGCAGTGAACACGGCAATCAGCCCCAGCATTTT.

A few counts support this clonotype. This chain connects TRBV9 to TRBJ2-5, with a tentative D call TRBD1 (5 bases). CDR1 is SGDLS, CDR2 YYNGEE, per germline. The V gene lost 0 bases and the J gene lost 4 bases, with 13 bases spanning the gap. The CDR3 length is 15 residues. The CDR3, as DNA: TGTGCCAGCAGCGTAGATCCAGGGAAGGGAGAGACCCAGTACTTC. Amino acids: CASSVDPGKGETQYF.

The chain uses TRBV2 and TRBJ2-2; tentative D call: TRBD1 (5 bases). V lost 9 bases and J 1 base, leaving 12 bases between the germline ends. The germline CDR1 and CDR2 sequences are SNHLY and FYNNEI. This CDR3 region has 14 residues. CDR3 nucleotide sequence: TGTGCCAGTGGGGCCCTAAGGAACACCGGGGAGCTGTTTTTT. Its translation is CASGALRNTGELFF.

V is TRBV30 and J is TRBJ2-3, with 8 bases that match TRBD1. V gave up 0 bases and J gave up 4 bases; unmatched junction bases: 9. Germline lookup yields CDR1 GTSNPN and CDR2 SVGIG (reference sequence). The CDR3 totals 16 residues. The CDR3 nucleotides read TGTGCCTGGAGTGTTGGCAGGGGGCGTATATCAGATACGCAGTATTTT. This gives the protein CAWSVGRGRISDTQYF.

This clonotype was seen a handful of times. The chain carries TRBV5-5 and TRBJ1-2, with D unclear. Germline V gene sequence: CDR1 SGHKS, CDR2 YYEKEE (reference sequence). Trimming took off 6 bases at V and 3 bases at J, with 12 bases between the two ends. The CDR3 contains 13 residues. CDR3 DNA sequence: TGTGCCAGCACCCCAGGAGCTGACTATGGCTACACCTTC. Its protein product is CASTPGADYGYTF. Full variable domain (rest looked up from reference TRBV5-5 and TRBJ1-2): DAGVTQSPTHLIKTRGQQVTLRCSPISGHKSVSWYQQVLGQGPQFIFQYYEKEERGRGNFPDRFSARQFPNYSSELNVNALLLGDSALYLCASTPGADYGYTFGSGTRLTVV.

This clonotype has more than one count but fewer than ten. The rearrangement uses TRBV7-9 and TRBJ2-7; 9 nucleotides agree with TRBD2. Germline V gene lookup returns CDR1 SEHNR and CDR2 FQNEAQ (reference sequence). The CDR3 extends over 14 amino acids. The V gene end was trimmed by 7 bases and the J gene end by 1 base; junction bases not matched to a gene: 5. The CDR3 sequence is CASTLSGRSYEQYF. The DNA of the CDR3 is TGTGCCAGCACCCTAAGCGGGAGGTCCTACGAGCAGTACTTC.

The rearrangement uses TRBV11-2 and TRBJ1-3; D is unclear. V lost 3 bases and J lost 3, with 9 bases in between. Germline V gene lookup returns CDR1 SGHAT and CDR2 FQNNGV. This CDR3 comprises 14 residues. CDR3 residues: CASSFLGIGNTIYF. The CDR3 region has the DNA TGTGCCAGCAGCTTTCTGGGGATTGGAAACACCATATATTTT.

Only a few counts were recorded for this clonotype. This chain joins TRBV29-1 and TRBJ1-4; no reliable D call. The germline CDR1 and CDR2 sequences are SQVTM and ANQGSEA. This CDR3 is built from 10 residues. The ends were cut back, 7 bases at V and 6 bases at J, with 6 bases in the middle. The CDR3 sequence is CSALDEKLFF. The CDR3 coding sequence is TGCAGCGCCTTGGATGAAAAACTGTTTTTT.

This clonotype has a single count. The rearrangement uses TRBV24-1 and TRBJ2-5; the D gene is possibly TRBD2 (6 bases). Germline CDR1 KGHDR, CDR2 SFDVKD. V shed 5 bases and J shed 9 bases, with 15 bases lying between them. The CDR3 is 13 residues long. The CDR3 sequence: CATSVAGYNAQYF. The CDR3 DNA sequence: TGTGCCACCAGTGTTGCGGGGTATAACGCCCAGTACTTC.

Only a few counts were recorded for this clonotype. This rearrangement joins TRBV30 to TRBJ1-1, with D perhaps TRBD1 (5 bases). The length of the CDR3 is 15 residues. With 3 bases removed from V and 1 base from J, the gap between germline ends came to 15 bases. Per germline, CDR1 GTSNPN and CDR2 SVGIG (reference sequence). CDR3 sequence (DNA): TGTGCCTGGAGGGGTGGGGCCTTGTGGAACACTGAAGCTTTCTTT. The encoded protein is CAWRGGALWNTEAFF.

The sample holds a few counts of this clonotype. The V gene is TRBV7-3, the J gene TRBJ2-6; D unresolved. Trimming left V 2 bases short and J 0 bases short, with 8 bases between. Germline V lookup: CDR1 SGHTA, CDR2 FQGTGA. This CDR3 has 16 amino acids. CDR3 coding DNA: TGTGCCAGCAGCTTACGTGCCGGCTCTGGGGCCAACGTCCTGACTTTC. Protein sequence: CASSLRAGSGANVLTF.

The chain combines TRBV6-1 with TRBJ2-1, with 11 bases fitting TRBD2. The CDR3 runs 18 residues. The junction had 7 bases not matched to a gene; V was cut back by 0 bases and J by 3 bases. The germline V gene has CDR1 MNHNS and CDR2 SASEGT. CDR3 in DNA: TGTGCCAGCAGTGAAGCGATACCGGGACTAGCGGACTACAATGAGCAGTTCTTC. Protein sequence: CASSEAIPGLADYNEQFF.

The chain links TRBV19 to TRBJ2-3; 9 nucleotides agree with TRBD2. The V gene's germline CDR1 is LNHDA and CDR2 SQIVND (reference sequence). The CDR3 is 17 residues long. V lost 3 bases and J lost 0; bases outside the gene matches: 7. The DNA for the CDR3 is TGTGCCAGTAGTATGGGGCGACTAGCGGCTAGCACAGATACGCAGTATTTT. Encoded protein: CASSMGRLAASTDTQYF.

A few counts support this clonotype. The chain joins TRBV7-2 to TRBJ2-6; D could derive from TRBD1 or TRBD2 (6 bases each). This CDR3 has 17 amino acids. The germline CDR1 and CDR2 sequences are SGHTA and FQGNSA. V lost 5 bases and J 2 bases, leaving 16 bases between the germline ends. CDR3 amino acids: CASSRQGGLTGANVLTF. In nucleotides, the CDR3 is TGTGCCAGCAGCCGACAAGGGGGGCTCACTGGGGCCAACGTCCTGACTTTC.

This chain links TRBV18 with TRBJ2-7, with D possibly called TRBD1 or TRBD2 (5 bases each). This CDR3 is 18 amino acids long. V was pared by 0 bases and J by 6 bases, with 24 bases between. Germline-derived CDR1 and CDR2 are KGHSH and LQKENI. DNA for the CDR3: TGTGCCAGCTCACCACCGCTTTTAACCGGGACGGGTTGGGGCGAGCAGTACTTC. Residues: CASSPPLLTGTGWGEQYF.

This clonotype was counted a few times. The chain employs TRBV20-1 and TRBJ1-2; D is ambiguous. Germline-derived CDR1 and CDR2 are DFQATT and SNEGSKA (reference sequence). The CDR3 covers 14 residues. V lost 0 bases and J lost 2, with 10 bases in between. The CDR3 sequence: CSARDPRHNYGYTF. CDR3 DNA sequence: TGCAGTGCTAGAGATCCGCGGCACAACTATGGCTACACCTTC.

The chain uses TRBV9 and TRBJ2-7; D unresolved. The CDR3 sequence is 13 residues long. Germline assignment: CDR1 SGDLS and CDR2 YYNGEE. The V gene lost 0 bases and the J gene lost 3 bases, with 7 bases spanning the gap. This CDR3 is CASSVGSYYEQYF. CDR3 nucleotides: TGTGCCAGCAGCGTAGGGTCTTACTACGAGCAGTACTTC.

The chain is built from TRBV11-3 and TRBJ1-1; maybe TRBD1 (5 bases). Germline CDR1 is SGHNT and CDR2 is YENEEA. V was cut by 6 bases and J by 5 bases, with 13 bases left in between. The CDR3 is made up of 13 amino acids. CDR3: CASSRYRGTEAFF. CDR3 nucleotide sequence: TGTGCCAGCAGTCGATACCGGGGGACTGAAGCTTTCTTT.

This clonotype came up a few times. The V and J genes are TRBV29-1 and TRBJ2-5, with a weak D call TRBD1 (6 bases). The CDR3 has 16 amino acids. CDR1 and CDR2 (germline): SQVTM, ANQGSEA. Trimming took off 6 bases at V and 1 base at J, with 21 bases between the two ends. In nucleotides, the CDR3 is TGCAGCGTCACCCAAGGGGGAGATAGATCCCAAGAGACCCAGTACTTC. Protein product: CSVTQGGDRSQETQYF.